Sequencing of this T cell receptor (beta chain) was carried out in a study of blood T cell repertoires in COVID-19. Profiling relied on immunoSEQ multiplex PCR, and the TCRdb table lists in-frame clones only, not all of them. The repertoire has around 290,000 clones, 80% to 90% of them found once; the top ten carry approximately 8.1%. The material sequenced was peripheral blood. This receptor was taken from a woman between 45 and 65 years old who had recovered from COVID-19.

CDR3 bases: TGTGCCAGCAGTTTATTATCCCGGAGCAATGAGCAGTTCTTC. Protein product: CASSLLSRSNEQFF. The chain employs TRBV28 and TRBJ2-1, with D unresolved. The V gene lost 1 base and the J gene lost 6 bases, with 10 bases spanning the gap. Germline-derived CDR1 and CDR2 are MDHEN and SYDVKM. This CDR3 comprises 14 residues.